Shown below are 3 T cell receptor beta chains from a single sample sequenced in a study of breast tumors, draining lymph nodes, adjacent tissues. The lymph nodes were axillary draining lymph nodes from breast cancer patients. TCRdb itself ran the multiplex PCR reads through MiXCR, one entry per CDR3 protein. The sample has 150,000 to 200,000 distinct CDR3 sequences, around a third seen once. The sample comprised axillary lymph node tissue. These receptors were collected from a female donor with breast cancer. Some clones in this sample may be carry-over from other donors' samples.

This sequence joins TRBV11-2 and TRBJ2-7; TRBD1 matches at 8 bases. J was trimmed by 4 bases and V by 4 bases; bases with no gene match: 6. Germline V gives CDR1 SGHAT, CDR2 FQNNGV. The CDR3 contains 14 residues. In nucleotides, the CDR3 is TGTGCCAGCAGCTCCCAGGGGGCATGGTACGAGCAGTACTTC. Residues: CASSSQGAWYEQYF.

V and J are TRBV27 and TRBJ1-5; the D gene is possibly TRBD1 (5 bases). V lost 4 bases to trimming and J lost 3 bases, with 13 bases between them. The length of the CDR3 is 15 residues. CDR1 MNHEY and CDR2 SMNVEV come from the germline V gene (reference sequence). The chain's CDR3 is CASSSFRDHNQPQHF. The DNA of the CDR3 is TGTGCCAGCAGTTCGTTCAGGGATCACAATCAGCCCCAGCATTTT.

The sample holds a few counts of this clonotype. The CDR3 loop reads CASSFYQREVRDEQFF. CDR3 DNA sequence: TGTGCCAGCAGCTTCTACCAGCGGGAGGTCCGCGATGAGCAGTTCTTC. This chain joins TRBV7-2 and TRBJ2-1; 9 nucleotides line up with TRBD2. V lost 3 bases to trimming and J lost 8 bases; unmatched junction nucleotides: 11. The CDR3 contains 16 residues. Germline V gives CDR1 SGHTA, CDR2 FQGNSA.